These T cell receptor beta chains were read from a single sample in a study of blood T cell repertoires in COVID-19. Only in-frame clones appear in the TCRdb table, and some are missing; sequencing was by immunoSEQ multiplex PCR. Altogether about 140,000 clones are present, about four fifths being singletons, with the ten largest covering under 4.5%. Sequenced input: peripheral blood. The source of these receptors is a woman aged 60-75 years with acute or convalescent COVID-19. The CDR3 runs from the conserved cysteine through the conserved F or W. The order of the fields is D gene, J gene, clone size, V gene, CDR3 protein, CDR3 DNA. A D gene is named only where the DNA matches it firmly. Some rows have no size entry. The others give once, few or many, or a class for an expanded clone.

d_gene: -; j_gene: TRBJ1-2; abundance: -; v_gene: TRBV4-3; CDR3aa: CASSPETGPNYGYTF; CDR3nt: TGCGCCAGCAGCCCAGAGACAGGTCCTAACTATGGCTACACCTTC
d_gene: TRBD2; j_gene: TRBJ2-1; abundance: few; v_gene: TRBV6-6; CDR3aa: CASSYSGLAMHEQFF; CDR3nt: TGTGCCAGCAGTTACTCGGGACTAGCCATGCATGAGCAGTTCTTC
d_gene: TRBD2; j_gene: TRBJ2-7; abundance: -; v_gene: TRBV6-5; CDR3aa: CASSFLPTSGRDEQYF; CDR3nt: TGTGCCAGCAGTTTCCTACCGACTAGCGGGAGGGACGAGCAGTACTTC
d_gene: TRBD2; j_gene: TRBJ2-7; abundance: -; v_gene: TRBV16; CDR3aa: CASSQSLNPSGRAAYF; CDR3nt: TGTGCCAGCAGCCAATCCCTAAATCCTAGCGGGAGGGCCGCCTACTTC
d_gene: -; j_gene: TRBJ1-2; abundance: -; v_gene: TRBV30; CDR3aa: CAWSPQGYGYTF; CDR3nt: TGTGCCTGGAGTCCGCAGGGGTATGGCTACACCTTC
d_gene: -; j_gene: TRBJ1-1; abundance: -; v_gene: TRBV7-9; CDR3aa: CASSPQGPGMNTEAFF; CDR3nt: TGTGCCAGCAGCCCACAGGGCCCCGGGATGAACACTGAAGCTTTCTTT
d_gene: TRBD2; j_gene: TRBJ2-3; abundance: -; v_gene: TRBV3-1/TRBV3-2; CDR3aa: CASSRTSGSRTVVADTQYF; CDR3nt: TGTGCCAGCAGCCGGACTAGCGGGAGTAGAACTGTCGTCGCAGATACGCAGTATTTT
d_gene: TRBD1; j_gene: TRBJ2-5; abundance: -; v_gene: TRBV28; CDR3aa: CASQEGALTQYF; CDR3nt: TGTGCCAGCCAAGAGGGGGCACTGACCCAGTACTTC
d_gene: -; j_gene: TRBJ1-1; abundance: few; v_gene: TRBV10-3; CDR3aa: CAISSEQGLGTEAFF; CDR3nt: TGTGCCATCAGCAGCGAACAGGGTTTGGGCACTGAAGCTTTCTTT
d_gene: TRBD2; j_gene: TRBJ2-5; abundance: -; v_gene: TRBV9; CDR3aa: CASSVETSGRETQYF; CDR3nt: TGTGCCAGCAGCGTAGAGACTAGCGGGAGGGAGACCCAGTACTTC
d_gene: -; j_gene: TRBJ1-1; abundance: once; v_gene: TRBV5-1; CDR3aa: CASSPGSRTEAFF; CDR3nt: TGCGCCAGCAGCCCAGGGTCCCGAACTGAAGCTTTCTTT
d_gene: -; j_gene: TRBJ2-7; abundance: once; v_gene: TRBV28; CDR3aa: CASSLTGYEQYF; CDR3nt: TGTGCCAGCAGTTTAACGGGTTACGAGCAGTACTTC
d_gene: TRBD1; j_gene: TRBJ1-2; abundance: -; v_gene: TRBV28; CDR3aa: CASRRTGAYGYTF; CDR3nt: TGTGCCAGCAGGCGGACAGGGGCCTATGGCTACACCTTC
d_gene: TRBD2; j_gene: TRBJ2-7; abundance: -; v_gene: TRBV4-1; CDR3aa: CASSRGLAGGFRYEQYF; CDR3nt: TGCGCCAGCAGCCGCGGACTAGCGGGAGGATTCCGCTACGAGCAGTACTTC
d_gene: TRBD2; j_gene: TRBJ2-1; abundance: once; v_gene: TRBV11-1; CDR3aa: CASSELAGGTNEQFF; CDR3nt: TGTGCCAGCAGCGAACTAGCGGGAGGGACGAATGAGCAGTTCTTC
d_gene: TRBD2; j_gene: TRBJ2-1; abundance: once; v_gene: TRBV24-1; CDR3aa: CATQTSSGLRGENEQFF; CDR3nt: TGTGCCACCCAGACTAGCTCGGGTCTGCGTGGAGAGAATGAGCAGTTCTTC
d_gene: -; j_gene: TRBJ2-7; abundance: once; v_gene: TRBV4-1; CDR3aa: CASSQEQEGGEQYF; CDR3nt: TGCGCCAGCAGCCAAGAACAGGAGGGGGGGGAGCAGTACTTC
d_gene: TRBD1; j_gene: TRBJ2-7; abundance: -; v_gene: TRBV7-2; CDR3aa: CASTVDRVGEQYF; CDR3nt: TGTGCCAGCACCGTGGACAGGGTTGGTGAGCAGTACTTC
d_gene: -; j_gene: TRBJ2-7; abundance: -; v_gene: TRBV9; CDR3aa: CASSVVPGLGFF; CDR3nt: TGTGCCAGCAGCGTAGTCCCGGGGTTGGGGTTCTTC
d_gene: TRBD2; j_gene: TRBJ2-1; abundance: -; v_gene: TRBV5-6; CDR3aa: CASSLRSGSQLSYNEQFF; CDR3nt: TGTGCCAGCAGCCTGCGCAGCGGGAGTCAACTCTCCTACAATGAGCAGTTCTTC
d_gene: TRBD1; j_gene: TRBJ2-4; abundance: -; v_gene: TRBV28; CDR3aa: CASSLGTGGTNIQYF; CDR3nt: TGTGCCAGCAGTTTAGGGACAGGGGGCACGAACATTCAGTACTTC
d_gene: -; j_gene: TRBJ2-6; abundance: -; v_gene: TRBV28; CDR3aa: CASSYPTNSGANVLTF; CDR3nt: TGTGCCAGCAGTTATCCGACAAACTCTGGGGCCAACGTCCTGACTTTC
d_gene: -; j_gene: TRBJ2-5; abundance: -; v_gene: TRBV6-2/TRBV6-3; CDR3aa: CASSGGEKTQYF; CDR3nt: TGTGCCAGCAGTGGCGGAGAAAAGACCCAGTACTTC
d_gene: TRBD1; j_gene: TRBJ2-7; abundance: -; v_gene: TRBV6-5; CDR3aa: CASSYETGGPSYEQYF; CDR3nt: TGTGCCAGCAGTTACGAGACAGGGGGGCCCTCCTACGAGCAGTACTTC